A single TCR beta chain is shown here with its context. Its antigen is unidentified. CDR1 and CDR2 from the germline V gene are SEHNR and FQNEAQ (reference sequence). V lost 3 bases and J lost 2, with 14 bases in between. The CDR3 has 16 residues. Sequencing used immunoSEQ multiplex PCR; TCRdb keeps in-frame clones, though not all of them. The sample records 150,000 to 180,000 clones, roughly nine tenths being singletons. The sample is drawn from a study of T cell responses to AZD1222 COVID-19 vaccine. Study-wide findings and caveats: Repertoires in all cases were sampled only once the peak T cell response had passed.

This receptor was obtained from an adult in good health. This chain links TRBV7-9 with TRBJ1-5; maybe TRBD1 (6 bases). Material: peripheral blood, obtained on day 0 of MenACWY control vaccination. The CDR3 protein is CASSFGGAWGNQPQHF. The CDR3 nucleotides read TGTGCCAGCAGCTTCGGGGGGGCTTGGGGCAATCAGCCCCAGCATTTT. The full variable domain, rest sourced from reference TRBV7-9 and TRBJ1-5, is DTGVSQNPRHKITKRGQNVTFRCDPISEHNRLYWYRQTLGQGPEFLTYFQNEAQLEKSRLLSDRFSAERPKGSFSTLEIQRTEQGDSAMYLCASSFGGAWGNQPQHFGDGTRLSIL.